This T cell receptor (beta chain) derives from a study of control samples from healthy donors and cancer patients. V was clipped by 4 bases and J by 3 bases; unmatched bases: 7. In germline, CDR1 is SGHNT, CDR2 YYREEE (reference sequence). The CDR3 consists of 15 residues. The protocol was immunoSEQ multiplex PCR, while the TCRdb copy is restricted to in-frame clones and leaves out a portion. The repertoire holds about 64,000 clones, more than 85% seen once, with 1.7% in the top ten. The sequence was collected from a middle-aged man with colorectal cancer. The chain joins TRBV5-4 to TRBJ2-7; TRBD1 aligns across 10 bases. The sequenced sample was PBMCs. CDR3: CASSRGRDRGYEQYF. In nucleotides, the CDR3 is TGTGCCAGCAGCCGGGGGAGGGACAGGGGCTACGAGCAGTACTTC.